Listed here are 24 T cell receptor beta chains from one sample, sequenced in a study of blood T cell repertoires in COVID-19. Produced via immunoSEQ multiplex PCR; TCRdb's table is partial and in-frame only. The table has over 200,000 clones, roughly 94% seen once. Sequencing was done on a sample of peripheral blood. The receptors shown here come from a young man with acute or convalescent COVID-19.

The gene calls are TRBV9 and TRBJ1-5; D remains unclear. The CDR3 loop spans 13 amino acids. CDR1 is SGDLS, CDR2 YYNGEE, per germline. The ends were cut back, 0 bases at V and 8 bases at J, with 9 bases in the middle. CDR3 amino acids: CASSVDERKPQHF. The CDR3 DNA is TGTGCCAGCAGCGTAGACGAGAGGAAGCCCCAGCATTTT.

The V call is TRBV5-3, the J call TRBJ1-6; D is unresolved. TRBV5-3 is known as an ORF, though its function is uncertain. The CDR3 consists of 16 residues. With 2 bases removed from V and 7 bases from J, the gap between germline ends came to 16 bases. The CDR3 protein is CARSLIQIYRNSPLHF. In DNA, the CDR3 is TGTGCCAGAAGCTTAATTCAGATTTACAGAAATTCACCCCTCCACTTT.

The rearrangement links TRBV6-5 to TRBJ2-4, with 8 bases that match TRBD2. With V trimmed by 5 bases and J by 9 bases, 3 bases remained unmatched. Germline loops: CDR1 MNHEY, CDR2 SVGAGI. The CDR3 contains 12 residues. CDR3 DNA: TGTGCCAGCAGTCCGGGGGGGGCCATTCAGTACTTC. Residues: CASSPGGAIQYF.

The J gene is TRBJ2-7, the V gene TRBV7-8, with 7 bases identical to TRBD1. This CDR3 is 15 amino acids long. Germline CDR1 SGHVS, CDR2 FQNEAQ. Trimming cost V 5 bases and J 0 bases; bases outside gene matches: 7. The chain's CDR3 is CASSLSDRDSYEQYF. In DNA, the CDR3 is TGTGCCAGCAGCCTTTCCGACAGGGACTCCTACGAGCAGTACTTC.

Only one count was recorded for this clone. The chain links TRBV20-1 to TRBJ2-1, with TRBD2 identical over 8 bases. Germline V gene data show CDR1 as DFQATT and CDR2 as SNEGSKA (reference sequence). Trimming took 3 bases from V and 5 from J; bases not matched to a gene: 9. The CDR3 contains 15 residues. The CDR3 DNA reads TGCAGTGCTAGTCCCATAGCGGGAAGGAACAATGAGCAGTTCTTC. Encoded protein: CSASPIAGRNNEQFF.

The chain uses TRBV19 and TRBJ2-5; D may be TRBD2 (6 bases). The V end lost 9 bases, the J end lost 1 base, and 15 bases lay between the germline ends. The CDR3 contains 14 residues. CDR1 LNHDA and CDR2 SQIVND come from the germline V gene (reference sequence). The CDR3 loop reads CASTPPGGQETQYF. CDR3 nucleotides: TGTGCCAGCACACCCCCCGGGGGCCAAGAGACCCAGTACTTC. The variable domain in full, with the rest retrieved from reference TRBV19 and TRBJ2-5, is DGGITQSPKYLFRKEGQNVTLSCEQNLNHDAMYWYRQDPGQGLRLIYYSQIVNDFQKGDIAEGYSVSREKKESFPLTVTSAQKNPTAFYLCASTPPGGQETQYFGPGTRLLVL.

On this clone itself: Different DNA sequences within this sample yield the same CDR3. In nucleotides, the CDR3 is TGCGCCAGCAGCTCCGGACAGGGCTACGAGCAGTACTTC. Protein product: CASSSGQGYEQYF. V and J are TRBV5-1 and TRBJ2-7, with TRBD1 matching 8 bases. This CDR3 has 13 residues. Looked up from germline, CDR1 is SGHRS and CDR2 is YFSETQ. V dropped 3 bases and J dropped 3; count of bases not matched to a gene: 2.

The chain has TRBV11-1 and TRBJ2-5; D is unresolved. Germline V lookup: CDR1 SGHAT, CDR2 FQDESV (reference sequence). V was cut by 4 bases and J by 5 bases, with 11 bases left in between. The CDR3 runs 13 residues. CDR3 DNA: TGTGCCAGCAGCTCAGGCCACACGGAGACCCAGTACTTC. Amino acids: CASSSGHTETQYF. The full variable domain, in which reference TRBV11-1 and TRBJ2-5 provide the parts outside the CDR3, is EAEVAQSPRYKITEKSQAVAFWCDPISGHATLYWYRQILGQGPELLVQFQDESVVDDSQLPKDRFSAERLKGVDSTLKIQPAELGDSAMYLCASSSGHTETQYFGPGTRLLVL.

V gene TRBV5-1 combines with J gene TRBJ1-1, with D possibly TRBD1 on 6 matching bases. CDR1 SGHRS and CDR2 YFSETQ come from the germline V gene. The CDR3 loop spans 15 amino acids. V was clipped by 0 bases and J by 1 base, with 10 bases between them. CDR3 DNA sequence: TGCGCCAGCAGCTTGGGAGGGGGTACGAACACTGAAGCTTTCTTT. The encoded protein is CASSLGGGTNTEAFF.

This chain connects TRBV7-9 to TRBJ2-3; tentative D call: TRBD1 (7 bases). V lost 5 bases to trimming and J lost 6 bases, with 18 bases between them. The CDR3 totals 15 residues. CDR1 is SEHNR and CDR2 is FQNEAQ in the germline V gene (reference sequence). This CDR3 reads CASSVRQGGGDTQYF. The CDR3, as DNA: TGTGCCAGCAGCGTGAGACAGGGCGGAGGGGATACGCAGTATTTT.

The chain carries TRBV5-1 and TRBJ1-1; 12 bases are shared with TRBD1. J lost 1 base, V lost 2 bases, and 9 bases had no gene match. From germline, CDR1 is SGHRS and CDR2 YFSETQ. CDR3 length: 18 residues. The chain's CDR3 is CASSLLPGQGAGNTEAFF. The CDR3 DNA reads TGCGCCAGCAGCTTACTTCCGGGACAGGGGGCAGGGAACACTGAAGCTTTCTTT.

The V and J genes are TRBV28 and TRBJ1-6; no firm D call. The V end lost 1 base, the J end lost 4 bases, and 17 bases lay between the germline ends. The CDR3 runs 18 residues. Germline V gives CDR1 MDHEN, CDR2 SYDVKM. The CDR3 region is CASSLFFGSGAYNSPLHF. The DNA for the CDR3 is TGTGCCAGCAGTTTATTTTTCGGGTCGGGAGCTTATAATTCACCCCTCCACTTT.

This clone was recorded once. The J gene is TRBJ1-4, the V gene TRBV29-1; 7 bases agree with TRBD1. This CDR3 contains 16 residues. V was pared by 3 bases and J by 6 bases, with 13 bases of the junction left unmatched. CDR1 SQVTM and CDR2 ANQGSEA come from the germline V gene. CDR3 nucleotide sequence: TGCAGCGTTGACGGACAGGCAGGACGCTGCTATGAAAAACTGTTTTTT. This codes for CSVDGQAGRCYEKLFF.

This chain joins TRBV2 and TRBJ1-6, with D possibly matching TRBD1 (5 bases). CDR1 and CDR2 from the germline V gene are SNHLY and FYNNEI. The CDR3 is made up of 14 amino acids. The V and J ends lost 1 base and 9 bases respectively, with 10 bases between them. In nucleotides, the CDR3 is TGTGCCAGCAGTGAAGACAGGATCTCTTCACCCCTCCACTTT. It yields the protein CASSEDRISSPLHF.

This clone came up once. The chain links TRBV24-1 to TRBJ2-1; D possibly corresponds to TRBD2 (5 bases). The CDR3 spans 18 residues. V was trimmed by 3 bases and J by 0 bases, leaving 17 bases between them. CDR1 is KGHDR and CDR2 is SFDVKD in the germline V gene. The CDR3 DNA sequence: TGTGCCACCAGTGATCCGACCCGGACGGGGAGCTCCTACAATGAGCAGTTCTTC. It specifies CATSDPTRTGSSYNEQFF.

The CDR3 nucleotides read TGCAGTGCTAGTGGAGGGATCCATGGCTACACCTTC. Protein: CSASGGIHGYTF. The chain couples TRBV20-1 to TRBJ1-2; D not certain. The CDR3 length is 12 residues. V lost 3 bases and J lost 6, with 11 bases in between. Germline loops: CDR1 DFQATT, CDR2 SNEGSKA (reference sequence).

The chain is built from TRBV6-1 and TRBJ1-1; D ambiguous. Germline V gene sequence: CDR1 MNHNS, CDR2 SASEGT. The CDR3 runs 15 residues. V lost 0 bases to trimming and J lost 11 bases, with 19 bases between them. The CDR3 reads CASSEASGSGPSAFF. CDR3 in DNA: TGTGCCAGCAGTGAAGCGTCCGGTAGTGGGCCCTCGGCTTTCTTT.

This clone was seen once. The chain recombines TRBV3-1 (or the pseudogene TRBV3-2) with TRBJ2-2; D possibly corresponds to TRBD2 (5 bases). This CDR3 is 14 amino acids long. The germline V and J ends were trimmed by 1 base and 7 bases, with 10 bases remaining between them. Germline CDR1 reads LGHDT; CDR2 reads YNNKEL (reference sequence). CDR3 nucleotide sequence: TGTGCCAGCAGCCAAGGTGCGGCGGGCGGGGAGCTGTTTTTT. This sequence encodes CASSQGAAGGELFF.

There are a few counts of this clone. The chain employs TRBV4-2 and TRBJ2-7; 10 bases are shared with TRBD1. V gave up 3 bases and J gave up 3 bases; unmatched junction bases: 8. Germline V gene lookup returns CDR1 LGHNA and CDR2 YNFKEQ. CDR3 length: 16 residues. The CDR3 nucleotides read TGTGCCAGCAGCCAGAGGGACAGGGGTGACTTCTACGAGCAGTACTTC. As protein: CASSQRDRGDFYEQYF.

The chain uses TRBV9 and TRBJ2-3, with 8 bases matching TRBD2. The CDR3 extends over 18 amino acids. V dropped 2 bases and J dropped 3; count of bases not matched to a gene: 14. Germline assignment: CDR1 SGDLS and CDR2 YYNGEE. This CDR3 reads CASSVSSTGAGGTDTQYF. DNA of the CDR3: TGTGCCAGCAGCGTTTCCTCCACAGGTGCGGGAGGTACAGATACGCAGTATTTT.

The chain is built from TRBV28 and TRBJ2-5, with a weak D call TRBD1 (6 bases). Germline values: CDR1 MDHEN, CDR2 SYDVKM. V lost 4 bases and J lost 2, with 14 bases in between. The CDR3 has 15 amino acids. The CDR3: CASSSRTAYQETQYF. The CDR3 DNA is TGTGCCAGCAGTTCTCGGACAGCCTATCAAGAGACCCAGTACTTC.

The V and J genes are TRBV11-2 and TRBJ1-2; 7 bases are shared with TRBD1. V lost 5 bases, J lost 0 bases, and 3 bases stayed unmatched. The CDR3 loop spans 14 amino acids. Looked up from germline, CDR1 is SGHAT and CDR2 is FQNNGV. This CDR3 is CASSPGTANYGYTF. CDR3 DNA sequence: TGTGCCAGCAGCCCCGGGACAGCTAACTATGGCTACACCTTC.

This sequence joins TRBV2 and TRBJ2-7; D is uncertain. CDR3 length equals 12 residues. V lost 2 bases and J 5 bases, leaving 7 bases between the germline ends. CDR1 SNHLY and CDR2 FYNNEI come from the germline V gene. The DNA for the CDR3 is TGTGCCAGCAGTGAACAGATCCACGAGCAGTACTTC. Protein sequence: CASSEQIHEQYF.

The gene calls are TRBV6-5 and TRBJ1-4, with D perhaps TRBD1 (5 bases). This CDR3 is built from 13 residues. V dropped 2 bases and J dropped 8 bases, with 9 bases sitting between them. Looked up from germline, CDR1 is MNHEY and CDR2 is SVGAGI. In DNA, the CDR3 is TGTGCCAGCAGTTACGCACACAGGGAAAAACTGTTTTTT. Amino acid sequence: CASSYAHREKLFF.